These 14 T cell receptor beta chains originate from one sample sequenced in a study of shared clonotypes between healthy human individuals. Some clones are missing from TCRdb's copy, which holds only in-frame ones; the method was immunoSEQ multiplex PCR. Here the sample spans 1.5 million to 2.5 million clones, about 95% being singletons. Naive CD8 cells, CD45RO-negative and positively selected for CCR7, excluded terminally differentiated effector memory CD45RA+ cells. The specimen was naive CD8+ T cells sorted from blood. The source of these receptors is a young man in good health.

CDR3 DNA sequence: TGTGCCACCAGCAGAGATTATAGTTCAAACCTTGGAAACACCATATATTTT. Translation: CATSRDYSSNLGNTIYF. This sequence joins TRBV15 and TRBJ1-3; D call uncertain. The CDR3 spans 17 residues. V dropped 0 bases and J dropped 3 bases, with 15 bases sitting between them. The germline CDR1 and CDR2 sequences are LNHNV and YYDKDF (reference sequence).

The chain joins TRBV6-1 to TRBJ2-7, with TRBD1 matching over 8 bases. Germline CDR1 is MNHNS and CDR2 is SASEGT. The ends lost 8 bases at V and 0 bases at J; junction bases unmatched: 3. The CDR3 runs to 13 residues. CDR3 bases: TGTGCCAGCGGGGACAGGACCTCCTACGAGCAGTACTTC. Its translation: CASGDRTSYEQYF.

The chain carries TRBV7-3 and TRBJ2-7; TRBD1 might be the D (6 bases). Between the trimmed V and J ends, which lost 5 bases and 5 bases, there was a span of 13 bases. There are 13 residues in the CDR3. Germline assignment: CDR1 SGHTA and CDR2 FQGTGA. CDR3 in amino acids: CASSQDRLHEQYF. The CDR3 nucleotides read TGTGCCAGCAGCCAAGACAGGCTCCACGAGCAGTACTTC.

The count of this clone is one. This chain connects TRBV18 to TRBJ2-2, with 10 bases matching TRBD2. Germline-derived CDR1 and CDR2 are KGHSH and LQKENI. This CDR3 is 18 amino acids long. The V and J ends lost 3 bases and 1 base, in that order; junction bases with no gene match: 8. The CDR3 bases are TGTGCCAGCTCACCCCGTTCATCTAGCGGGAGGAACACCGGGGAGCTGTTTTTT. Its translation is CASSPRSSSGRNTGELFF.

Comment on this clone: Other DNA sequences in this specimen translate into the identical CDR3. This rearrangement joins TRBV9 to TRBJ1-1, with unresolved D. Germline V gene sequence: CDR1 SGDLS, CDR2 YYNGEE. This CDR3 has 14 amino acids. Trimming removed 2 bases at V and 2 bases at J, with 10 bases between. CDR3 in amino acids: CASSVGRGNTEAFF. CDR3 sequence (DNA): TGTGCCAGCAGCGTGGGTCGGGGAAACACTGAAGCTTTCTTT.

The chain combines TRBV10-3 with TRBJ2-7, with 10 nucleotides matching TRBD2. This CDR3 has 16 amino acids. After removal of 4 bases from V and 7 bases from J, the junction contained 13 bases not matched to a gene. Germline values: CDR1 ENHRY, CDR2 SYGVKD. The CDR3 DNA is TGTGCCATCAGTGGACAGGGTCTAGCGGGAGCGGGTGAGCAGTACTTC. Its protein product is CAISGQGLAGAGEQYF.

The CDR3 coding sequence is TGTGCCAGCAGTTACCGAGATGGGCCCGGTCAGCCCCAGCATTTT. Residues: CASSYRDGPGQPQHF. The chain is built from TRBV6-6 and TRBJ1-5, with D unclear. Germline V gene sequence: CDR1 MNHNY, CDR2 SVGAGI (reference sequence). Trimming stripped 2 bases from V and 6 bases from J, with 14 bases between. This CDR3 region has 15 residues.

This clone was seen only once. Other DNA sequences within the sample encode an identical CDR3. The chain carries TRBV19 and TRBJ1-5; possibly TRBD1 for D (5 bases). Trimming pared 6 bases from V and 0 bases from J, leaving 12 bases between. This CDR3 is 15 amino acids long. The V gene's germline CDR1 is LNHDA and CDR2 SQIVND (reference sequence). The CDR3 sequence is CASSPTGYSNQPQHF. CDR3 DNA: TGTGCCAGTAGCCCAACAGGTTATAGCAATCAGCCCCAGCATTTT.

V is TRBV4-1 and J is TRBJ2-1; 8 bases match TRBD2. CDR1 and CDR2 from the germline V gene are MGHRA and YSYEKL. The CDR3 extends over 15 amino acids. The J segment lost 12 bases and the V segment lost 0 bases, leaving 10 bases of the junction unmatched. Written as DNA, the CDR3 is TGCGCCAGCAGCCAAGAGTTAACGGGAGGGAAGGGGCAGTTCTTC. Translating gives CASSQELTGGKGQFF.

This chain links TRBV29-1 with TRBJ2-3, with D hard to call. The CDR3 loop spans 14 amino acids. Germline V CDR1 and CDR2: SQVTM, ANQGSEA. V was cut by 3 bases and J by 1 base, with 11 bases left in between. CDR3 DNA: TGCAGCGTTGAGGTGGGGATGGGCACAGATACGCAGTATTTT. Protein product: CSVEVGMGTDTQYF.

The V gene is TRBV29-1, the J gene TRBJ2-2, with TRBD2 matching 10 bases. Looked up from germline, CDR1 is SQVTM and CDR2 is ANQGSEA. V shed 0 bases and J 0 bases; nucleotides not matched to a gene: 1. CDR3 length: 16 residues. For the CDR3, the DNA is TGCAGCGTTGAAGATACTAGCGGGACGAACACCGGGGAGCTGTTTTTT. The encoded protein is CSVEDTSGTNTGELFF.

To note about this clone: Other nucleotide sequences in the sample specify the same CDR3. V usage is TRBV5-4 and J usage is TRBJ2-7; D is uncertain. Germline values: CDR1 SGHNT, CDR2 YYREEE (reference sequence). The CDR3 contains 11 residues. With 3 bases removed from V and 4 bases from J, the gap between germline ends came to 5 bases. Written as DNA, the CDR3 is TGTGCCAGCAGCTCGACGTACGAGCAGTACTTC. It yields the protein CASSSTYEQYF.

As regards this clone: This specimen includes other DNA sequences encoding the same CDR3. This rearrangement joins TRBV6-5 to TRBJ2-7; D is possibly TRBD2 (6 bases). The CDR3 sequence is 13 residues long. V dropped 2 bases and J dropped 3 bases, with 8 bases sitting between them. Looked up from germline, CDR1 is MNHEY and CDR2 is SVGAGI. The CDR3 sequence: CASSYGGSYEQYF. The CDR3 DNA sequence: TGTGCCAGCAGTTACGGGGGGAGCTACGAGCAGTACTTC.

The CDR3 nucleotides read TGTGCCTGGAGTCTCAAACCGGACAGGGGGCGAGAGACCCAGTACTTC. Its protein is CAWSLKPDRGRETQYF. The chain couples TRBV30 to TRBJ2-5, with 11 bases identical to TRBD1. The trim removed 2 bases at V and 4 bases at J, leaving 9 bases unmatched. This CDR3 is 16 amino acids long. Germline assignment: CDR1 GTSNPN and CDR2 SVGIG (reference sequence).